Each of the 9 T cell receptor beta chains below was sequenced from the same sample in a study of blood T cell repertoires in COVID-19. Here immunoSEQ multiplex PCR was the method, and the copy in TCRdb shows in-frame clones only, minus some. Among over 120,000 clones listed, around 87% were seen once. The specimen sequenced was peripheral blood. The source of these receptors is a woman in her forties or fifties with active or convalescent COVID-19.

The CDR3: CASSLFRGARTEAFF. The DNA for the CDR3 is TGTGCCAGCAGCTTGTTTCGGGGGGCGCGGACTGAAGCTTTCTTT. This sequence joins TRBV5-8 and TRBJ1-1; TRBD1 is a possible D gene (6 bases). V lost 1 base, J lost 5 bases, and 15 bases lay in between. The CDR3 runs 15 residues. Germline CDR1 is SGHTS and CDR2 is YDEGEE.

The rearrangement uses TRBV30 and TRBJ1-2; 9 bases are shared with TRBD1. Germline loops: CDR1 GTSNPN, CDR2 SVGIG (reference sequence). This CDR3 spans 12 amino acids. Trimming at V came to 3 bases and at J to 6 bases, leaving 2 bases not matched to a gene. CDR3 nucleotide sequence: TGTGCCTGGAGCCGGACAGGGGATGGCTACACCTTC. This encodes CAWSRTGDGYTF.

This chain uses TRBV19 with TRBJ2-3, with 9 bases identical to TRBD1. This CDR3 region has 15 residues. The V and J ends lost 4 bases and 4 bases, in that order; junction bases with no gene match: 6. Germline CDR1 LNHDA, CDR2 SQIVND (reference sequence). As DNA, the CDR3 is TGTGCCAGTAGTACCACCCGACAGGGGGCAGATACGCAGTATTTT. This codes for CASSTTRQGADTQYF.

This CDR3 is CASRFPGQGNYGYTF. The CDR3 DNA follows: TGTGCCAGTAGGTTCCCGGGACAGGGGAACTATGGCTACACCTTC. V usage is TRBV19 and J usage is TRBJ1-2; 10 bases align to TRBD1. V shed 6 bases and J 2 bases; nucleotides not matched to a gene: 6. CDR3 length: 15 amino acids. Germline V gene data show CDR1 as LNHDA and CDR2 as SQIVND (reference sequence).

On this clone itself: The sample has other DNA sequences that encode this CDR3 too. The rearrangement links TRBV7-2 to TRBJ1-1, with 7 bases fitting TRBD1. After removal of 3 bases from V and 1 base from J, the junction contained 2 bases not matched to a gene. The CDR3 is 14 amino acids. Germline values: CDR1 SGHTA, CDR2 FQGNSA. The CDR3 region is CASSLRQGNTEAFF. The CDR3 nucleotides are TGTGCCAGCAGCTTGAGACAGGGGAACACTGAAGCTTTCTTT.

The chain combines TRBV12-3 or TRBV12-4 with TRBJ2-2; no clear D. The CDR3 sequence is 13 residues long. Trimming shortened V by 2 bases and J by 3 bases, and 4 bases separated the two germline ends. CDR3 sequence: CASSLIYTGELFF. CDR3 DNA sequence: TGTGCCAGCAGTTTAATCTACACCGGGGAGCTGTTTTTT.

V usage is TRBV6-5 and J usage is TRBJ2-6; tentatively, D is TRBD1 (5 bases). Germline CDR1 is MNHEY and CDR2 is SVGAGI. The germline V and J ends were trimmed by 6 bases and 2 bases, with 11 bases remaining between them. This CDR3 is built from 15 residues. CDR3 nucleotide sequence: TGTGCCAGCAGCCCCGTAGGGGCTGGGGCCAACGTCCTGACTTTC. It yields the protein CASSPVGAGANVLTF.

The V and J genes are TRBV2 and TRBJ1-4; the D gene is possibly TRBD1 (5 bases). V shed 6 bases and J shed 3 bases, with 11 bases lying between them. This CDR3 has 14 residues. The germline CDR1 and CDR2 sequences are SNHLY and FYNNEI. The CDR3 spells CASRVQVANEKLFF. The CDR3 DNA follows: TGTGCCAGCAGGGTACAGGTTGCTAATGAAAAACTGTTTTTT.

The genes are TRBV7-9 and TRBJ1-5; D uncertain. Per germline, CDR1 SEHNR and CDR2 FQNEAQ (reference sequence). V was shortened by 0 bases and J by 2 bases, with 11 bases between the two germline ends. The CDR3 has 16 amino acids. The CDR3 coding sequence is TGTGCCAGCAGCTTAGCTGAGGGCTCCGGCAATCAGCCCCAGCATTTT. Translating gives CASSLAEGSGNQPQHF. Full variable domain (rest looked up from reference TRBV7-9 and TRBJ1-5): DTGVSQNPRHKITKRGQNVTFRCDPISEHNRLYWYRQTLGQGPEFLTYFQNEAQLEKSRLLSDRFSAERPKGSFSTLEIQRTEQGDSAMYLCASSLAEGSGNQPQHFGDGTRLSIL.